Below, 23 T cell receptor beta chains from the same sample are listed, as sequenced in a study of vaccination and CD4 T cells after COVID-19. With the Oncomine TCR Beta short-read assay, DNA from cultured CD4+ T cells was sequenced. Each CDR3 protein is one row after TCRdb ran MiXCR on the PCR reads. Of about 15,000 distinct CDR3 sequences listed, about 51% are singletons. No antigens are known for them. Treatment specified: roughly 10-day PBMC culture with coronavirus spike peptide pools or control peptides (ViraFEST assay). Sample: CD4+ T cells from blood, cultured in vitro, taken before SARS-CoV-2 vaccination. The receptors were sampled from a human donor who had recovered from COVID-19.

V and J are TRBV6-1 and TRBJ1-5, with D uncertain. The length of the CDR3 is 13 residues. CDR1 is MNHNS and CDR2 is SASEGT in the germline V gene. Trimming shortened V by 8 bases and J by 0 bases, and 8 bases separated the two germline ends. This CDR3 reads CASLGHSNQPQHF. The CDR3 nucleotides are TGTGCCAGCCTGGGCCATAGCAATCAGCCCCAGCATTTT.

This clonotype is a singleton in its sample. The rearrangement links TRBV2 to TRBJ2-1; D is possibly TRBD1 (5 bases). This CDR3 is built from 14 residues. Trimming removed 6 bases from V and 4 bases from J, with 13 bases in between. Germline CDR1 is SNHLY and CDR2 is FYNNEI. CDR3 region: CASSFRAEYNEQFF. The CDR3 DNA sequence: TGTGCCAGCAGCTTCAGGGCCGAGTACAATGAGCAGTTCTTC.

This clonotype has just a few counts. The rearrangement links TRBV6-1 to TRBJ1-6, with TRBD1 matching 12 bases. This CDR3 contains 19 residues. J lost 6 bases, V lost 7 bases, and 16 bases had no gene match. The germline gives CDR1 MNHNS, CDR2 SASEGT. The CDR3 is CASTPAPGQGAWGNSPLHF. CDR3 nucleotides: TGTGCCAGCACCCCGGCTCCGGGACAGGGGGCATGGGGTAATTCACCCCTCCACTTT.

The rearrangement joins TRBV7-2 to TRBJ1-2; 9 bases match TRBD1. The V and J ends lost 2 bases and 4 bases, in that order; junction bases with no gene match: 5. The CDR3 runs 15 residues. Germline CDR1 is SGHTA and CDR2 is FQGNSA. The CDR3 sequence: CASSLSSTGGYGYTF. The CDR3 nucleotides read TGTGCCAGCAGCTTATCTTCGACAGGGGGCTATGGCTACACCTTC.

This clonotype was recorded once. The chain joins TRBV27 to TRBJ2-6, with D tentatively TRBD1 (5 bases). Trimming removed 5 bases from V and 2 bases from J, with 10 bases in between. The length of the CDR3 is 15 residues. Germline loops: CDR1 MNHEY, CDR2 SMNVEV (reference sequence). The CDR3 sequence is CASSNQGAGANVLTF. CDR3 in DNA: TGTGCCAGCAGTAACCAGGGTGCTGGGGCCAACGTCCTGACTTTC.

This clonotype appeared a few times. The gene calls are TRBV7-2 and TRBJ2-3; 7 bases are shared with TRBD2. J lost 4 bases, V lost 5 bases, and 9 bases had no gene match. Germline V gene data show CDR1 as SGHTA and CDR2 as FQGNSA. The CDR3 covers 15 residues. In DNA form, the CDR3 reads TGTGCCAGCAGCCCAGGACTAGTCCGCGCAGATACGCAGTATTTT. Protein sequence: CASSPGLVRADTQYF.

The V and J genes are TRBV27 and TRBJ2-3, with TRBD1 matching over 9 bases. The V gene end was trimmed by 5 bases and the J gene end by 6 bases; junction bases not matched to a gene: 6. The CDR3 is made up of 14 amino acids. Germline CDR1 is MNHEY and CDR2 is SMNVEV (reference sequence). CDR3 region: CASSINRGRDTQYF. The CDR3 nucleotides read TGTGCCAGCAGTATTAACAGGGGGCGGGATACGCAGTATTTT.

The chain couples TRBV20-1 to TRBJ2-2, with 8 bases matching TRBD2. This CDR3 is built from 15 residues. The ends lost 2 bases at V and 4 bases at J; junction bases unmatched: 6. CDR1 and CDR2 from the germline V gene are DFQATT and SNEGSKA (reference sequence). Here the CDR3 DNA reads TGCAGTGCTAGACAAGCGGGAGCACTCACCGGGGAGCTGTTTTTT. Translating it yields CSARQAGALTGELFF.

This clonotype was detected only a few times. The V call is TRBV7-6, the J call TRBJ1-1, with D possibly matching TRBD1 (5 bases). Germline lookup yields CDR1 SGHVS and CDR2 FNYEAQ. V lost 2 bases, J lost 7 bases, and 14 bases lay in between. The CDR3 consists of 14 residues. In DNA, the CDR3 is TGTGCCAGCAGCTTAAGGGACGAGGGAGGTGAAGCTTTCTTT. Encoded protein: CASSLRDEGGEAFF.

This sequence joins TRBV15 and TRBJ2-5, with D maybe TRBD2 (7 bases). Trimming left V 0 bases short and J 5 bases short, with 13 bases between. Per the germline V gene, CDR1 is LNHNV and CDR2 is YYDKDF (reference sequence). The CDR3 length is 15 residues. CDR3 DNA sequence: TGTGCCACCAGCAGAGATGGGGGGGCGCGGGAGACCCAGTACTTC. This encodes CATSRDGGARETQYF.

The V call is TRBV6-2 or TRBV6-3, the J call TRBJ1-1; D gene unclear. CDR1 is MNHEY, CDR2 SVGEGT, per germline. Trimming stripped 7 bases from V and 4 bases from J, with 22 bases between. This CDR3 region has 16 residues. The CDR3: CASKPPAGRRSTEAFF. The DNA of the CDR3 is TGTGCCAGCAAACCGCCCGCGGGCCGCCGAAGCACTGAAGCTTTCTTT.

V is TRBV6-5 and J is TRBJ1-4; D unresolved. Germline lookup yields CDR1 MNHEY and CDR2 SVGAGI. This CDR3 comprises 14 residues. V was shortened by 4 bases and J by 7 bases, with 13 bases between the two germline ends. CDR3 in amino acids: CASSLIRAGEKLFF. The CDR3 DNA sequence: TGTGCCAGCAGTTTAATTCGAGCAGGTGAAAAACTGTTTTTT.

The chain is built from TRBV27 and TRBJ2-2; 7 nucleotides align to TRBD1. CDR1 MNHEY and CDR2 SMNVEV come from the germline V gene (reference sequence). The CDR3 extends over 13 amino acids. With 6 bases clipped from V and 7 bases from J, the junction kept 5 bases outside the gene matches. Here the CDR3 reads CASRTGESGELFF. CDR3 bases: TGTGCCAGCAGAACAGGGGAGAGCGGGGAGCTGTTTTTT.

DNA for the CDR3: TGTGTCGCTCGACTAGGTCATGAGCAGTTCTTC. This translates into CVARLGHEQFF. V gene TRBV7-3 combines with J gene TRBJ2-1; a weak D match, TRBD2 (6 bases). This CDR3 has 11 residues. Per germline, CDR1 SGHTA and CDR2 FQGTGA.

The gene calls are TRBV12-3 or TRBV12-4 and TRBJ1-3, with D unresolved. Trimming cost V 5 bases and J 2 bases, with 19 bases left between them. The CDR3 sequence is 17 residues long. Here the CDR3 reads CASSPLSPRVAGNTIYF. Written as DNA, the CDR3 is TGTGCCAGCAGTCCGCTCTCCCCTCGGGTGGCTGGAAACACCATATATTTT.

The J gene is TRBJ2-1, the V gene TRBV7-3; 7 bases agree with TRBD2. The CDR3 extends over 13 amino acids. Germline CDR1 SGHTA, CDR2 FQGTGA. Losses at the gene ends were 5 bases for V and 9 bases for J; bases not matched to a gene: 7. The CDR3 region has the DNA TGTGCCAGCAGCCCTGGACTAGACGCTGAGCAGTTCTTC. This sequence encodes CASSPGLDAEQFF.

This clonotype has only a few counts. The chain joins TRBV15 to TRBJ1-2; maybe TRBD1 (6 bases). The CDR3 runs to 15 residues. The V gene's germline CDR1 is LNHNV and CDR2 YYDKDF (reference sequence). V lost 4 bases and J 1 base, leaving 13 bases between the germline ends. The CDR3 DNA is TGTGCCACCAGCACCCAGGGGCCCGGTAACTATGGCTACACCTTC. Translation: CATSTQGPGNYGYTF.

This clonotype was seen a handful of times. The chain uses TRBV28 and TRBJ1-5, with a possible D match to TRBD1 (5 bases). The ends were cut back, 8 bases at V and 11 bases at J, with 25 bases in the middle. Germline-derived CDR1 and CDR2 are MDHEN and SYDVKM. This CDR3 has 15 amino acids. The CDR3 nucleotides are TGTGCCAGCTTGGGTCGACAGACCTCCCAGAATGCCCAGCATTTT. This encodes CASLGRQTSQNAQHF.

The chain is built from TRBV12-3 or TRBV12-4 and TRBJ2-7; D not resolved. The V and J ends lost 3 bases and 5 bases respectively, with 5 bases between them. CDR3 length: 11 amino acids. CDR3 residues: CASSLRNEQYF. The CDR3 bases are TGTGCCAGCAGTTTGAGGAACGAGCAGTACTTC.

The chain links TRBV20-1 to TRBJ1-5, with TRBD1 as a possible D gene (5 bases). The CDR3 has 13 residues. Germline loops: CDR1 DFQATT, CDR2 SNEGSKA (reference sequence). Deletions cut 5 bases from V and 3 bases from J, with 11 bases between. CDR3 amino acids: CSALGRNNQPQHF. The DNA for the CDR3 is TGCAGTGCTTTGGGACGGAACAATCAGCCCCAGCATTTT.

The J gene is TRBJ2-7, the V gene TRBV6-5; TRBD1 matches 9 bases. V lost 0 bases, J lost 2 bases, and 2 bases stayed unmatched. The germline V gene encodes CDR1 MNHEY and CDR2 SVGAGI. This CDR3 spans 15 amino acids. Here the CDR3 DNA reads TGTGCCAGCAGTTACTCCGGGACAGGGACCTACGAGCAGTACTTC. Its translation is CASSYSGTGTYEQYF.

The CDR3 DNA is TGCGCCAGCAGCCAGCTCGAGGGGCCGACTGCCTACGAGCAGTACTTC. This codes for CASSQLEGPTAYEQYF. J is TRBJ2-7 and V is TRBV4-1; tentatively, D is TRBD1 or TRBD2 (5 bases each). CDR1 MGHRA and CDR2 YSYEKL come from the germline V gene. The ends were cut back, 3 bases at V and 2 bases at J, with 17 bases in the middle. This CDR3 region has 16 residues.

J is TRBJ2-5 and V is TRBV6-5, with TRBD2 identical over 12 bases. Germline V gives CDR1 MNHEY, CDR2 SVGAGI. The length of the CDR3 is 17 residues. V shed 0 bases and J 5 bases; nucleotides not matched to a gene: 7. DNA for the CDR3: TGTGCCAGCAGTTACTCGGCTAGCGGGAGGGATGGGGAGACCCAGTACTTC. It yields the protein CASSYSASGRDGETQYF.